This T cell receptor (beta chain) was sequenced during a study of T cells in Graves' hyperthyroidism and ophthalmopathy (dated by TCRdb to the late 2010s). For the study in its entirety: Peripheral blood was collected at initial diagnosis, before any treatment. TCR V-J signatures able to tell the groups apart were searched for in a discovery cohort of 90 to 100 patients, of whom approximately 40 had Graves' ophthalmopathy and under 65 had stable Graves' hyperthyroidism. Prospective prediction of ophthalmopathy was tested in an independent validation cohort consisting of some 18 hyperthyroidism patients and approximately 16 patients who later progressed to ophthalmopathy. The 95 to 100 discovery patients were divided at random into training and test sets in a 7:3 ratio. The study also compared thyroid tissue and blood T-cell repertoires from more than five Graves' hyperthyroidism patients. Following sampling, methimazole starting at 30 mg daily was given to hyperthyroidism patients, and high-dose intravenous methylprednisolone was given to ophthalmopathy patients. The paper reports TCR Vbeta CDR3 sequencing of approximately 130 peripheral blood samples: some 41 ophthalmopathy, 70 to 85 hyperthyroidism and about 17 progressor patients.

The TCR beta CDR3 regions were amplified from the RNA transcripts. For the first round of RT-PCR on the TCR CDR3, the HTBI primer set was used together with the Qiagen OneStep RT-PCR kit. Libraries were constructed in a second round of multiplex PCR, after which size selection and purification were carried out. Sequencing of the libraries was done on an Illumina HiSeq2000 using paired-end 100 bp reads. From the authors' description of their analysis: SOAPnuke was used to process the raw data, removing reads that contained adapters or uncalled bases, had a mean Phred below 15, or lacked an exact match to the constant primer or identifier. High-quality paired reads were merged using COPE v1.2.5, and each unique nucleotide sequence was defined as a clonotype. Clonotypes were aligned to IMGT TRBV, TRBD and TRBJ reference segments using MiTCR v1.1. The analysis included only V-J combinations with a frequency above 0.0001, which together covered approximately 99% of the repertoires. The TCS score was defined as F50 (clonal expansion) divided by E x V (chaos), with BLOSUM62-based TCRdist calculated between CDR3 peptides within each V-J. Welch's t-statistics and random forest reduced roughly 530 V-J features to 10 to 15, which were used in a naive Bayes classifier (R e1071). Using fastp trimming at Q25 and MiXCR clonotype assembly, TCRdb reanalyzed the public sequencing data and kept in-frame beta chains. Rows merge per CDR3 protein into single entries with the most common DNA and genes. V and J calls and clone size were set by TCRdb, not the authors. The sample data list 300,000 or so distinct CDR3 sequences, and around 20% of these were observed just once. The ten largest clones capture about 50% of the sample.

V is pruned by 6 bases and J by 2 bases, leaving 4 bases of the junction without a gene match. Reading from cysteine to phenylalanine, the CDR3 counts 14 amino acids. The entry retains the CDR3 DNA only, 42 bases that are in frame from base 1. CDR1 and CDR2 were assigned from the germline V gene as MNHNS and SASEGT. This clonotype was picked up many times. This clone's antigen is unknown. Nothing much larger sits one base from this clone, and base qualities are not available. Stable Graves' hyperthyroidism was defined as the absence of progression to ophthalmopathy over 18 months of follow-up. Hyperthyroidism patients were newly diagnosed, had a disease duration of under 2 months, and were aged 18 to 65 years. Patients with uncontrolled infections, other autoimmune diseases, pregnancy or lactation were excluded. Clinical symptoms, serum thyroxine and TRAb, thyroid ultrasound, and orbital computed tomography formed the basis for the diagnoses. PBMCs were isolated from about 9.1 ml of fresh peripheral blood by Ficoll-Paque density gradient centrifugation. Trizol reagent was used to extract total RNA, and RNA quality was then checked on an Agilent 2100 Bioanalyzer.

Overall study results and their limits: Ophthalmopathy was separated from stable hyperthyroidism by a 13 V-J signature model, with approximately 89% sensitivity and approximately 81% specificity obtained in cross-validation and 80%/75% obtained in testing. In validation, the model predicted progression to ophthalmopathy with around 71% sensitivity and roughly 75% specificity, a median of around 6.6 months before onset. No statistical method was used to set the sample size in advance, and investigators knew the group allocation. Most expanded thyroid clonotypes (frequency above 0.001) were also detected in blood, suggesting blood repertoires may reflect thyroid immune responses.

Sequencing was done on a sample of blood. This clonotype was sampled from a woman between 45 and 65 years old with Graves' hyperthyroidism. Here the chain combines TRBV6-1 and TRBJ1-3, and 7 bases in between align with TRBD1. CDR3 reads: CASSRDRAGNTIYF. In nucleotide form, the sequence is TGTGCCAGCAGCCGCGACAGGGCTGGAAACACCATATATTTT.